This passage covers 11 T cell receptor beta chains from one sample sequenced in a study of blood T cell repertoires in COVID-19. Some clones are missing from TCRdb's copy, which holds only in-frame ones; the method was immunoSEQ multiplex PCR. The data hold 220,000 or so clones, with around 82% observed a single time. Sequences were obtained from peripheral blood. The receptor set was obtained from a woman of 80 years or more with acute or convalescent COVID-19.

This clone was observed a single time. The rearrangement uses TRBV7-9 and TRBJ1-4; TRBD1 is a possible D gene (5 bases). This CDR3 region has 14 residues. With 1 base removed from V and 8 bases from J, the gap between germline ends came to 11 bases. Germline loops: CDR1 SEHNR, CDR2 FQNEAQ (reference sequence). CDR3 residues: CASSLEQEREKLFF. CDR3 DNA sequence: TGTGCCAGCAGCTTAGAACAGGAGAGGGAAAAACTGTTTTTT.

The rearrangement joins TRBV28 to TRBJ1-6; D remains unclear. Germline V gene lookup returns CDR1 MDHEN and CDR2 SYDVKM. The CDR3 is 12 amino acids. The V and J ends lost 6 bases and 10 bases respectively, with 10 bases between them. The CDR3 nucleotides read TGTGCCAGCAGACAGCCGGGATCACCCCTCCACTTT. It codes for CASRQPGSPLHF.

This chain uses TRBV7-2 with TRBJ1-5, with D possibly TRBD1 on 5 matching bases. CDR1 is SGHTA and CDR2 is FQGNSA in the germline V gene. V shed 3 bases and J shed 6 bases, with 12 bases lying between them. The CDR3 is made up of 14 amino acids. CDR3 amino acids: CASSFSQGGQPQHF. CDR3 DNA sequence: TGTGCCAGCAGCTTTAGCCAGGGTGGTCAGCCCCAGCATTTT.

The chain uses TRBV19 and TRBJ2-1, with 8 bases matching TRBD2. The V gene end was trimmed by 9 bases and the J gene end by 5 bases; junction bases not matched to a gene: 15. The CDR3 is made up of 16 amino acids. Germline CDR1 is LNHDA and CDR2 is SQIVND (reference sequence). The CDR3 loop reads CASTKVGGGTNNEQFF. Written as DNA, the CDR3 is TGTGCCAGCACCAAGGTGGGCGGGGGGACGAACAATGAGCAGTTCTTC. Based on the CDR3 plus reference TRBV19 and TRBJ2-1, the full variable domain is DGGITQSPKYLFRKEGQNVTLSCEQNLNHDAMYWYRQDPGQGLRLIYYSQIVNDFQKGDIAEGYSVSREKKESFPLTVTSAQKNPTAFYLCASTKVGGGTNNEQFFGPGTRLTVL.

This clone was counted between two and nine times. This rearrangement joins TRBV5-4 to TRBJ1-3, with D unresolved. CDR1 and CDR2 from the germline V gene are SGHNT and YYREEE (reference sequence). CDR3 length equals 15 residues. V lost 0 bases and J lost 0, with 7 bases in between. CDR3 nucleotides: TGTGCCAGCAGCTTGGACACATTCTCTGGAAACACCATATATTTT. Amino acids: CASSLDTFSGNTIYF.

V is TRBV5-8 and J is TRBJ2-3, with 12 bases identical to TRBD1. This CDR3 contains 17 residues. Germline CDR1 reads SGHTS; CDR2 reads YDEGEE. Losses at the gene ends were 4 bases for V and 4 bases for J; bases not matched to a gene: 10. Here the CDR3 DNA reads TGTGCCAGCAGCCTGACCCCGGGACAGGGGGCTTCAGATACGCAGTATTTT. It encodes CASSLTPGQGASDTQYF.

V is TRBV18 and J is TRBJ1-2; D is unclear. The CDR3 runs 13 residues. V was trimmed by 6 bases and J by 4 bases, leaving 12 bases between them. Looked up from germline, CDR1 is KGHSH and CDR2 is LQKENI. CDR3 sequence reads: CASSLDGSYGYTF. In nucleotides, the CDR3 is TGTGCCAGCTCTCTAGACGGGTCCTATGGCTACACCTTC. The full variable domain, completed using reference TRBV18 and TRBJ1-2, is NAGVMQNPRHLVRRRGQEARLRCSPMKGHSHVYWYRQLPEEGLKFMVYLQKENIIDESGMPKERFSAEFPKEGPSILRIQQVVRGDSAAYFCASSLDGSYGYTFGSGTRLTVV.

V is TRBV3-1 (or the pseudogene TRBV3-2) and J is TRBJ2-1; D is perhaps TRBD2 (5 bases). V dropped 1 base and J dropped 9 bases, with 19 bases sitting between them. Germline V gives CDR1 LGHDT, CDR2 YNNKEL (reference sequence). This CDR3 contains 16 residues. For the CDR3, the DNA is TGTGCCAGCAGCCAAGTAAATACACCGGGGTCCGTTGAGCAGTTCTTC. It specifies CASSQVNTPGSVEQFF.

The chain uses TRBV11-3 and TRBJ1-3; D uncertain. Germline loops: CDR1 SGHNT, CDR2 YENEEA. The CDR3 extends over 15 amino acids. The germline V and J ends were trimmed by 3 bases and 1 base, with 10 bases remaining between them. DNA for the CDR3: TGTGCCAGCAGCTTCGGCGGCGGATCTGGAAACACCATATATTTT. This gives the protein CASSFGGGSGNTIYF.

The rearrangement links TRBV12-3 or TRBV12-4 to TRBJ1-1; the D is unclear. V lost 6 bases, J lost 1 base, and 9 bases lay in between. The length of the CDR3 is 13 residues. The DNA for the CDR3 is TGTGCCAGCAGGTCGACTGAGAACACTGAAGCTTTCTTT. Translating gives CASRSTENTEAFF.

This chain connects TRBV6-5 to TRBJ1-4; D unresolved. V gave up 7 bases and J gave up 3 bases, with 12 bases separating them. Germline V lookup: CDR1 MNHEY, CDR2 SVGAGI. The CDR3 is made up of 14 amino acids. In nucleotides, the CDR3 is TGTGCCAGCAAACCCGGGTCGCCTAATGAAAAACTGTTTTTT. Protein sequence: CASKPGSPNEKLFF.